Shown below are 24 T cell receptor beta chains from a single sample sequenced in a study of blood T cell repertoires in COVID-19. Sequenced by immunoSEQ multiplex PCR; TCRdb stores in-frame clones only, minus some. The sample has some 520,000 clones, approximately 89% seen once. Sequencing was carried out using peripheral blood. The origin of the receptors is a man in his late teens or twenties with COVID-19, enrolled during active disease.

This clone was observed a handful of times. The CDR3 sequence is CASSLRGLRNEQFF. CDR3 nucleotides: TGTGCCAGCAGCCTGAGAGGGTTAAGGAATGAGCAGTTCTTC. The chain carries TRBV6-5 and TRBJ2-1; a weak D match, TRBD2 (5 bases). The V end was cut by 6 bases, the J end by 7 bases, with 16 bases between. Germline CDR1 MNHEY, CDR2 SVGAGI. The CDR3 is 14 amino acids.

This chain joins TRBV25-1 and TRBJ2-3, with 8 bases lining up with TRBD2. In germline, CDR1 is MGHDK, CDR2 SYGVNS. This CDR3 contains 15 residues. J lost 0 bases, V lost 7 bases, and 6 bases had no gene match. The DNA for the CDR3 is TGTGCCAGCAAGAGCAGCGGGAGTAGCACAGATACGCAGTATTTT. Protein sequence: CASKSSGSSTDTQYF.

The chain carries TRBV5-1 and TRBJ2-7, with TRBD1 matching 9 bases. CDR1 is SGHRS and CDR2 is YFSETQ in the germline V gene. The CDR3 runs to 15 residues. Losses at the gene ends were 3 bases for V and 4 bases for J; bases not matched to a gene: 8. For the CDR3, the DNA is TGCGCCAGCAGCTCCCCGGGACAGGGCCCATACGAGCAGTACTTC. Its protein product is CASSSPGQGPYEQYF. Combining the CDR3 with reference TRBV5-1 and TRBJ2-7 gives the whole variable domain KAGVTQTPRYLIKTRGQQVTLSCSPISGHRSVSWYQQTPGQGLQFLFEYFSETQRNKGNFPGRFSGRQFSNSRSEMNVSTLELGDSALYLCASSSPGQGPYEQYFGPGTRLTVT.

The J gene is TRBJ1-1, the V gene TRBV10-3; 10 bases match TRBD1. Germline CDR1 reads ENHRY; CDR2 reads SYGVKD. This CDR3 has 14 residues. After removal of 4 bases from V and 6 bases from J, the junction contained 5 bases not matched to a gene. The CDR3 is CAISADRGVAEAFF. The CDR3 bases are TGTGCCATCAGTGCGGACAGGGGGGTGGCTGAAGCTTTCTTT.

This chain uses TRBV10-2 with TRBJ2-7; 7 positions match TRBD2. This CDR3 spans 14 amino acids. CDR1 is WSHSY and CDR2 is SAAADI in the germline V gene. V gave up 2 bases and J gave up 6 bases; unmatched junction bases: 7. The CDR3 loop is CASSETGGEFEQYF. The CDR3 bases are TGCGCCAGCAGTGAGACGGGGGGTGAGTTCGAGCAGTACTTC.

In nucleotides, the CDR3 is TGTGCCAGCAGGACGGGGGGCGGTGGGGCCAACGTCCTGACTTTC. Residues: CASRTGGGGANVLTF. This chain joins TRBV6-5 and TRBJ2-6; TRBD2 is a possible D gene (7 bases). The V gene's germline CDR1 is MNHEY and CDR2 SVGAGI. Trimming took off 6 bases at V and 3 bases at J, with 12 bases between the two ends. The length of the CDR3 is 15 residues.

The chain is built from TRBV27 and TRBJ2-7; 10 bases match TRBD1. CDR3 size: 15 residues. Trimming at V came to 5 bases and at J to 4 bases, leaving 8 bases not matched to a gene. Germline CDR1 MNHEY, CDR2 SMNVEV (reference sequence). In nucleotides, the CDR3 is TGTGCCAGCAGTGCCACCGGGACAGGGGTTTACGAGCAGTACTTC. Amino acid sequence: CASSATGTGVYEQYF.

The chain recombines TRBV5-4 with TRBJ2-1, with D perhaps matching TRBD2 (6 bases). V lost 7 bases, J lost 1 base, and 18 bases lay in between. The CDR3 is made up of 16 amino acids. Germline CDR1 is SGHNT and CDR2 is YYREEE (reference sequence). In DNA, the CDR3 is TGTGCCAGCTCCCGGGGCGGGATATCGTCCTACAATGAGCAGTTCTTC. This encodes CASSRGGISSYNEQFF.

This chain links TRBV29-1 with TRBJ1-5; D uncertain. The CDR3 consists of 15 residues. V gave up 1 base and J gave up 6 bases, with 16 bases separating them. Germline-derived CDR1 and CDR2 are SQVTM and ANQGSEA. CDR3 residues: CSVEGVALGGQPQHF. Written as DNA, the CDR3 is TGCAGCGTTGAAGGCGTAGCCCTCGGCGGTCAGCCCCAGCATTTT.

Worth noting for this clone: The junction and the germline gene differ at one end; a read error may be behind it. The CDR3 DNA reads as TGTGCCAGCAGCTCGGCGGATAACTCACCCCTCCACTTT. Amino acid sequence: CASSSADNSPLHF. The rearrangement links TRBV7-9 to TRBJ1-6; D remains ambiguous. The CDR3 has 13 residues. CDR1 and CDR2 from the germline V gene are SEHNR and FQNEAQ (reference sequence).

This chain uses TRBV29-1 with TRBJ2-7, with 8 bases fitting TRBD2. The length of the CDR3 is 17 residues. Germline CDR1 and CDR2: SQVTM and ANQGSEA. V lost 5 bases and J lost 0; bases outside the gene matches: 15. The CDR3 DNA reads TGCAGCGTTTCGAGGATTTCTAAGCGGGGGTTCTCCTACGAGCAGTACTTC. It yields the protein CSVSRISKRGFSYEQYF.

The chain employs TRBV28 and TRBJ2-7, with D tentatively TRBD2 (6 bases). Germline V gene sequence: CDR1 MDHEN, CDR2 SYDVKM. V was clipped by 6 bases and J by 3 bases, with 12 bases between them. This CDR3 region has 13 residues. In DNA form, the CDR3 reads TGTGCCAGCAGCCTCCGGGGGTTCTACGAGCAGTACTTC. This codes for CASSLRGFYEQYF.

CDR3 bases: TGCAGCGTTGGGCAGTGGAACTATGGCTACACCTTC. It translates to CSVGQWNYGYTF. The chain joins TRBV29-1 to TRBJ1-2, with no clear D. The germline V gene encodes CDR1 SQVTM and CDR2 ANQGSEA. V lost 4 bases to trimming and J lost 2 bases, with 8 bases between them. The CDR3 is made up of 12 amino acids.

This clone showed up just a few times. J is TRBJ1-2 and V is TRBV7-9; 9 nucleotides match TRBD1. Germline values: CDR1 SEHNR, CDR2 FQNEAQ (reference sequence). The length of the CDR3 is 15 residues. Trimming cost V 4 bases and J 3 bases; bases outside gene matches: 6. CDR3 residues: CASSSTGGEHYGYTF. CDR3 in DNA: TGTGCCAGCAGCTCAACAGGGGGCGAACACTATGGCTACACCTTC.

The rearrangement joins TRBV27 to TRBJ2-7; 12 nucleotides match TRBD2. CDR1 MNHEY and CDR2 SMNVEV come from the germline V gene (reference sequence). V lost 9 bases to trimming and J lost 0 bases; unmatched junction nucleotides: 9. The CDR3 loop spans 16 amino acids. CDR3 sequence: CASSGLAGFASYEQYF. The CDR3 DNA is TGTGCCAGTTCGGGACTAGCGGGTTTCGCCTCCTACGAGCAGTACTTC.

The genes are TRBV5-4 and TRBJ2-2; 8 nucleotides align to TRBD1. The germline V gene encodes CDR1 SGHNT and CDR2 YYREEE (reference sequence). The V and J ends lost 4 bases and 6 bases, in that order; junction bases with no gene match: 14. The CDR3 contains 17 residues. Written as DNA, the CDR3 is TGTGCCAGCAGCGGGGGTGGGACAGGAAATTCGGCCGGGGAGCTGTTTTTT. This gives the protein CASSGGGTGNSAGELFF.

This clone came up once. The chain carries TRBV27 and TRBJ1-6, with D possibly TRBD1 on 5 matching bases. The CDR3 loop spans 16 amino acids. Germline V lookup: CDR1 MNHEY, CDR2 SMNVEV (reference sequence). V was clipped by 0 bases and J by 0 bases, with 6 bases between them. CDR3 coding DNA: TGTGCCAGCAGTTTATCCGGGGGCTCCTATAATTCACCCCTCCACTTT. Amino acid sequence: CASSLSGGSYNSPLHF.

This clone was detected once. The J gene is TRBJ1-1, the V gene TRBV12-3 or TRBV12-4, with D tentatively TRBD1 (5 bases). The germline V and J ends were trimmed by 6 bases and 1 base, with 9 bases remaining between them. This CDR3 has 13 residues. The CDR3 sequence: CASSMGQNTEAFF. In DNA, the CDR3 is TGTGCCAGCAGCATGGGGCAGAACACTGAAGCTTTCTTT.

The V call is TRBV3-1 (or the pseudogene TRBV3-2), the J call TRBJ2-3; the match to TRBD2 covers 11 bases. This CDR3 region has 15 residues. The germline CDR1 and CDR2 sequences are LGHDT and YNNKEL (reference sequence). The ends lost 4 bases at V and 5 bases at J; junction bases unmatched: 5. The CDR3 sequence is CASSPPLAGEDTQYF. In DNA, the CDR3 is TGTGCCAGCAGCCCACCACTAGCGGGGGAAGATACGCAGTATTTT.

This clone has more than one count but fewer than ten. The chain couples TRBV11-2 to TRBJ2-1; 12 bases align to TRBD2. Germline CDR1 reads SGHAT; CDR2 reads FQNNGV. The CDR3 spans 15 residues. Trimming removed 5 bases from V and 8 bases from J; junction bases left unmatched: 7. As DNA, the CDR3 is TGTGCCAGCAGCGCAACTAGCGGGGGGCCCTATGAGCAGTTCTTC. Translation: CASSATSGGPYEQFF.

The V call is TRBV19, the J call TRBJ1-6; 9 bases match TRBD1. The CDR3 is 13 residues long. Germline CDR1 LNHDA, CDR2 SQIVND (reference sequence). V gave up 7 bases and J gave up 10 bases; unmatched junction bases: 5. In nucleotides, the CDR3 is TGTGCCAGTACTAAGGACAGGGGCTCACCCCTCCACTTT. Protein product: CASTKDRGSPLHF.

The chain joins TRBV19 to TRBJ2-7; a weak D match, TRBD2 (6 bases). The CDR3 consists of 15 residues. In germline, CDR1 is LNHDA, CDR2 SQIVND (reference sequence). V was cut by 5 bases and J by 3 bases, with 17 bases left in between. The CDR3 loop is CASSAGHSLLYEQYF. The CDR3, as DNA: TGTGCCAGTAGTGCGGGGCACTCACTACTCTACGAGCAGTACTTC. The full variable domain, its missing parts supplied by reference TRBV19 and TRBJ2-7, is DGGITQSPKYLFRKEGQNVTLSCEQNLNHDAMYWYRQDPGQGLRLIYYSQIVNDFQKGDIAEGYSVSREKKESFPLTVTSAQKNPTAFYLCASSAGHSLLYEQYFGPGTRLTVT.

The gene calls are TRBV4-1 and TRBJ2-3; 7 bases map to TRBD2. CDR1 is MGHRA and CDR2 is YSYEKL in the germline V gene. Unmatched junction bases numbered 2, after V lost 2 bases and J lost 3 bases. The CDR3 loop spans 14 amino acids. The CDR3 protein is CASSQLGGTDTQYF. DNA of the CDR3: TGCGCCAGCAGCCAACTCGGGGGGACAGATACGCAGTATTTT.

The chain employs TRBV2 and TRBJ2-1; tentative D call: TRBD2 (5 bases). V dropped 3 bases and J dropped 6 bases, with 15 bases sitting between them. The CDR3 spans 15 residues. The germline V gene has CDR1 SNHLY and CDR2 FYNNEI. The CDR3 DNA is TGTGCCAGCAGTGATGAGAGGGAATTGGGCAATGAGCAGTTCTTC. It is translated as CASSDERELGNEQFF.